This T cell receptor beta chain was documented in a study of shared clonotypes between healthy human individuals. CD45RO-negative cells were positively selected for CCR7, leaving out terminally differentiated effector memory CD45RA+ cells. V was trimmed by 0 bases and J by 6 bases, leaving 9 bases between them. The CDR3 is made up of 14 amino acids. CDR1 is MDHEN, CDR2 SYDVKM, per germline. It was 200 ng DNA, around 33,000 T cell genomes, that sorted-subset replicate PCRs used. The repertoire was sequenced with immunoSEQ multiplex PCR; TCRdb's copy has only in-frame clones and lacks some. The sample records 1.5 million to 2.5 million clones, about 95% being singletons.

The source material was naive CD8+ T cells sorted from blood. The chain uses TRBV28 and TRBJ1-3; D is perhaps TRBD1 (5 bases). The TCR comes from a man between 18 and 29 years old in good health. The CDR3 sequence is CASSLWQGENTIYF. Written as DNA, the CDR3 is TGTGCCAGCAGTTTATGGCAGGGCGAAAACACCATATATTTT.